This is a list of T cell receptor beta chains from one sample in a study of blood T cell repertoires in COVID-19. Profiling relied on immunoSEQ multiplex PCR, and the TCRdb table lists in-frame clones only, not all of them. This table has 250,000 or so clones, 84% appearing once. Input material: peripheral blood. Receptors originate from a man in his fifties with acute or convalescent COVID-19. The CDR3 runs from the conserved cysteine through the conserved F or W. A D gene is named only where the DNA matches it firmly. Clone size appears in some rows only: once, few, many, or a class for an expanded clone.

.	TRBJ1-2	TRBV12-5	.	TGTGCTAGTGAGCCCAGGCAGACCACTAACTATGGCTACACCTTC	CASEPRQTTNYGYTF
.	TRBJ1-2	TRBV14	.	TGTGCCAGCAGCCAAGGTGGCAGCTATGGCTACACCTTC	CASSQGGSYGYTF
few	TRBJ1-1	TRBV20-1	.	TGCAGTGCTGCGACACAGGGACCAGCTTTCTTT	CSAATQGPAFF
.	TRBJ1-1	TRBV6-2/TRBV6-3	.	TGTGCCAGCAGTTACGCGGGGACTGAAGCTTTCTTT	CASSYAGTEAFF
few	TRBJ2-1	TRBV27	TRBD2	TGTGCCAGCAGTCCGCTTCCCGGGACTAGCGGAGCCTCGAGCTCCTACAATGAGCAGTTCTTC	CASSPLPGTSGASSSYNEQFF
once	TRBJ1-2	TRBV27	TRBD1	TGTGCCAGCAGTTTTAGGGGAAGGGACAGGGGAAACTATGGCTACACCTTC	CASSFRGRDRGNYGYTF
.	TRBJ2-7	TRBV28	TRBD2	TGTGCCAGCAGCCTACTAGCGGGATACTACGAGCAGTACTTC	CASSLLAGYYEQYF
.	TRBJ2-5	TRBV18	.	TGTGCCAGCTCACCCCCCGGGGAGACCCAGTACTTC	CASSPPGETQYF
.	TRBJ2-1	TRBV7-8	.	TGTGCCAGCAGCTTAGTGGCCAATGAGCAGTTCTTC	CASSLVANEQFF
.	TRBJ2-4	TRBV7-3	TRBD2	TGTGCCAGCAGCTTAATTTACGGAGTGGCCGGGACTAGCGGGGGCATTCAGTACTTC	CASSLIYGVAGTSGGIQYF
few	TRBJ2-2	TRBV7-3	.	TGTGCCAGCAGCCCGGAACAGGGTCGCACCGGGGAGCTGTTTTTT	CASSPEQGRTGELFF
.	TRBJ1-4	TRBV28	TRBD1	TGTGCCAGCAGTTCCGCCCGGAGGGGGCCGGGGGAAAAACTGTTTTTT	CASSSARRGPGEKLFF
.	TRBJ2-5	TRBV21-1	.	TGTGCCAGCAGCAAAGGCCTAGCGGTTCAAGAGACCCAGTACTTC	CASSKGLAVQETQYF
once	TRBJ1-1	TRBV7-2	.	TGTGCCAGCAGCTGGTCAGGCCTATTGAACACTGAAGCTTTCTTT	CASSWSGLLNTEAFF
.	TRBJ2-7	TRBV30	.	TGTGCGTGGGGGTTCCTCTACGAGCAGTACTTC	CAWGFLYEQYF
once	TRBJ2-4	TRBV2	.	TGTGCCAGCAGTGAAGGCAGGGGAAACATTCAGTACTTC	CASSEGRGNIQYF
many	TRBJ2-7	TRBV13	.	TGTGCCAGCAGCCGAGAAGGGGTCCGGGAGCAGTACTTC	CASSREGVREQYF
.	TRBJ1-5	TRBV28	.	TGTGCCAGCAGTTTATTAACAGACGATCAGCCCCAGCATTTT	CASSLLTDDQPQHF
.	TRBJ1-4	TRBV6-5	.	TGTGCCAGCGGCCCAGGACGGAGGACCCGGGAAAAACTGTTTTTT	CASGPGRRTREKLFF
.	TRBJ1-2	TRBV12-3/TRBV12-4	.	TGTGCCAGCAGTTTTAGGGGGGGCTATGGCTACACCTTC	CASSFRGGYGYTF